The clone carrying this TCR beta chain was detected ten times or more. As yet, its antigen is unknown. This entry belongs to a study of tumor-infiltrating lymphocytes in primary liver carcinoma. Germline V CDR1 and CDR2: SQVTM, ANQGSEA. The CDR3 is 13 residues long. V lost 4 bases and J 6 bases, leaving 13 bases between the germline ends. Total RNA and DNA came together from approximately 20-30 mg of bulk tissue without cell sorting. The input was about 500 ng total RNA; TCR beta cDNA was made from it with a constant-region primer. TCR beta libraries came from three nested multiplex PCR rounds using slightly modified ARM-PCR. The two initial PCR rounds, about 9 cycles each, used TRBV1-TRBV30 forward and C-beta reverse primers. TCRdb ran MiXCR on the multiplex PCR reads and lists one entry per CDR3 protein. The table lists more than 95,000 distinct CDR3 sequences, 64% of them singletons, with more than 7% in the top ten.

Study-wide results and limits: The difference in top-250-clone fraction between tumors and blood was significant, favoring tumors (p = 0.039).

The source is a woman aged 60-70 years with primary liver carcinoma and hepatitis B virus infection. The chain uses TRBV29-1 and TRBJ2-1; D possibly corresponds to TRBD1 (7 bases). The sample consisted of liver tumor tissue from sampling region 3. Subset specified: tumor region T3, left-lateral pole. CDR3 nucleotides: TGCAGCGTTGCTTACAGGGGAGGCAATGAGCAGTTCTTC. It specifies CSVAYRGGNEQFF.